The TCR beta chain under discussion was sequenced for a study of blood T cell repertoires in COVID-19. Profiled with immunoSEQ multiplex PCR; TCRdb holds only in-frame clones, not every one. This repertoire shows approximately 300,000 clones, 80% to 90% found once; its top ten account for 1% to 1.5%. Germline lookup yields CDR1 LGHDT and CDR2 YNNKEL (reference sequence). V was clipped by 0 bases and J by 11 bases, with 16 bases between them. The CDR3 is 14 residues long. Sequenced material: peripheral blood. V and J are TRBV3-1 (or the pseudogene TRBV3-2) and TRBJ1-2; possible D gene TRBD1, 5 bases. The TCR originated in a woman aged 45-59 years with acute or convalescent COVID-19. The CDR3 region has the DNA TGTGCCAGCAGCCAAGATAGATCGACGGAGGGGTACACCTTC. Residues: CASSQDRSTEGYTF.